This TCR beta chain originates from a study of shared clonotypes between healthy human individuals. CDR3 length equals 15 residues. The V gene's germline CDR1 is MNHEY and CDR2 SVGAGI. V was pared by 2 bases and J by 5 bases, with 8 bases of the junction left unmatched. Healthy HIV-negative adults with no recent acute infections or vaccinations were recruited as donors. Generated by immunoSEQ multiplex PCR, the TCRdb table keeps only in-frame clones and is missing some. The sample records millions of clones, 85% to 95% being singletons. The receptor was isolated from a young man in good health. Sequencing was done on a sample of naive CD4+ T cells sorted from blood. Subset specified: CD45RA+ positively selected. This chain uses TRBV6-5 with TRBJ1-2, with TRBD1 identical over 7 bases. CDR3 in amino acids: CASSYDRASFYGYTF. As DNA, the CDR3 is TGTGCCAGCAGTTACGACAGGGCAAGTTTTTATGGCTACACCTTC.